The 19 T cell receptor beta chains below all came from one sample that was sequenced in a study of response to subunit inactivated influenza vaccine. Each CDR3 protein gets one entry after TCRdb re-called the RT-PCR reads with MiXCR. The table shows approximately 530,000 distinct CDR3 sequences, with over 10% occurring only once. This specimen was PBMCs from blood, taken roughly 46 days after vaccination. These TCRs come from a man in his forties or fifties who received an inactivated influenza vaccine.

This clonotype was detected many times. V is TRBV20-1 and J is TRBJ1-1, with D possibly matching TRBD1 (5 bases). The germline V gene has CDR1 DFQATT and CDR2 SNEGSKA (reference sequence). The V end was cut by 2 bases, the J end by 1 base, with 17 bases between. This CDR3 region has 16 residues. The CDR3 is CSARMDIYTPNTEAFF. In nucleotides, the CDR3 is TGCAGTGCTAGAATGGACATTTATACTCCGAACACTGAAGCTTTCTTT.

In this sample, this clonotype turned up a few times. V gene TRBV5-4 combines with J gene TRBJ2-6; no reliable D call. Trimming removed 4 bases at V and 0 bases at J, with 11 bases between. CDR1 is SGHNT, CDR2 YYREEE, per germline (reference sequence). CDR3 length: 16 amino acids. CDR3 nucleotides: TGTGCCAGCAGCCGGCCATTCAACTCTGGGGCCAACGTCCTGACTTTC. Residues: CASSRPFNSGANVLTF.

The chain employs TRBV12-3 or TRBV12-4 and TRBJ1-1, with 8 bases lining up with TRBD1. Unmatched junction bases numbered 7, after V lost 5 bases and J lost 5 bases. The CDR3 is made up of 14 amino acids. The CDR3 loop is CASSPTGGRTEAFF. In DNA, the CDR3 is TGTGCCAGCAGTCCTACAGGGGGGAGAACTGAAGCTTTCTTT.

This clonotype was detected only a few times. This sequence joins TRBV7-2 and TRBJ2-7; 10 nucleotides align to TRBD2. The trim removed 5 bases at V and 3 bases at J, leaving 4 bases unmatched. Germline V gene lookup returns CDR1 SGHTA and CDR2 FQGNSA. This CDR3 is built from 14 residues. This CDR3 reads CASSLLAGSYEQYF. CDR3 bases: TGTGCCAGCAGCCTACTAGCGGGGAGCTACGAGCAGTACTTC.

V usage is TRBV7-8 and J usage is TRBJ1-1; D is undetermined. V was clipped by 1 base and J by 2 bases, with 5 bases between them. The CDR3 runs 13 residues. The V gene's germline CDR1 is SGHVS and CDR2 FQNEAQ. CDR3 residues: CASSLDHNTEAFF. Written as DNA, the CDR3 is TGTGCCAGCAGCTTAGACCACAACACTGAAGCTTTCTTT.

The rearrangement links TRBV7-2 to TRBJ1-2, with D possibly matching TRBD1 (5 bases). Germline V gives CDR1 SGHTA, CDR2 FQGNSA. Trimming shortened V by 4 bases and J by 2 bases, and 14 bases separated the two germline ends. The CDR3 covers 15 residues. The CDR3 region is CASSYKTDTNYGYTF. Written as DNA, the CDR3 is TGTGCCAGCAGCTATAAAACGGACACGAACTATGGCTACACCTTC. The full variable domain, with the rest looked up from reference TRBV7-2 and TRBJ1-2, is GAGVSQSPSNKVTEKGKDVELRCDPISGHTALYWYRQSLGQGLEFLIYFQGNSAPDKSGLPSDRFSAERTGGSVSTLTIQRTQQEDSAVYLCASSYKTDTNYGYTFGSGTRLTVV.

The chain carries TRBV7-2 and TRBJ2-1; the D gene is possibly TRBD2 (5 bases). With 1 base removed from V and 9 bases from J, the gap between germline ends came to 16 bases. Germline V gene lookup returns CDR1 SGHTA and CDR2 FQGNSA. CDR3 length: 15 amino acids. The CDR3 bases are TGTGCCAGCAGCTTAGTTGGACTGGTTCGAAGTGAGCAGTTCTTC. Protein sequence: CASSLVGLVRSEQFF.

This clonotype was observed many times. The chain is built from TRBV20-1 and TRBJ1-5; weak D call: TRBD1 (5 bases). Per the germline V gene, CDR1 is DFQATT and CDR2 is SNEGSKA (reference sequence). The CDR3 length is 14 residues. Between the trimmed V and J ends, which lost 4 bases and 4 bases, there was a span of 14 bases. For the CDR3, the DNA is TGCAGTGCTACCATGGGGCCGCCGAATCAGCCCCAGCATTTT. This gives the protein CSATMGPPNQPQHF.

V usage is TRBV12-3 or TRBV12-4 and J usage is TRBJ1-5; D is unclear. Trimming stripped 6 bases from V and 5 bases from J, with 8 bases between. This CDR3 is built from 12 residues. The CDR3 bases are TGTGCCAGCAGCCGCGTGGATCAGCCCCAGCATTTT. Protein product: CASSRVDQPQHF.

This clonotype has a handful of counts. This chain connects TRBV7-9 to TRBJ2-7, with D tentatively TRBD2 (6 bases). This CDR3 comprises 13 residues. V was clipped by 3 bases and J by 6 bases, with 12 bases between them. The germline V gene encodes CDR1 SEHNR and CDR2 FQNEAQ (reference sequence). CDR3 region: CASSFGAGLEQYF. DNA for the CDR3: TGTGCCAGCAGCTTTGGGGCGGGACTCGAGCAGTACTTC.

This clonotype was seen many times. The J gene is TRBJ1-2, the V gene TRBV7-2; 11 bases line up with TRBD1. Germline lookup yields CDR1 SGHTA and CDR2 FQGNSA. CDR3 length: 16 amino acids. The V and J ends lost 5 bases and 4 bases, in that order; junction bases with no gene match: 9. The CDR3 DNA follows: TGTGCCAGCAGCCTCGGGACAGGGGGTGTTGGCTATGGCTACACCTTC. Encoded protein: CASSLGTGGVGYGYTF. The full variable domain, rest sourced from reference TRBV7-2 and TRBJ1-2, is GAGVSQSPSNKVTEKGKDVELRCDPISGHTALYWYRQSLGQGLEFLIYFQGNSAPDKSGLPSDRFSAERTGGSVSTLTIQRTQQEDSAVYLCASSLGTGGVGYGYTFGSGTRLTVV.

The chain combines TRBV12-3 or TRBV12-4 with TRBJ1-5, with D possibly TRBD1 on 5 matching bases. The CDR3 contains 13 residues. V was trimmed by 6 bases and J by 6 bases, leaving 12 bases between them. CDR3 loop: CASRGLTGQPQHF. The DNA of the CDR3 is TGTGCCAGCAGGGGGCTGACGGGTCAGCCCCAGCATTTT.

Details on this clonotype: A read error may explain this, as a much larger clone is one base away. The J gene is TRBJ1-2, the V gene TRBV20-1, with D perhaps matching TRBD1 (5 bases). CDR1 and CDR2 (germline): DFQATT, SNEGSKA (reference sequence). V gave up 1 base and J gave up 5 bases, with 14 bases separating them. The CDR3 loop spans 14 amino acids. The CDR3 DNA sequence: TGCAGTGCTAGAGGCCTGACAGCAGAATATGGCTACACCTTC. This encodes CSARGLTAEYGYTF.

This clonotype has just a few counts. The rearrangement joins TRBV12-3 or TRBV12-4 to TRBJ2-2; D not certain. V lost 6 bases and J lost 0, with 11 bases in between. The CDR3 extends over 15 amino acids. The DNA for the CDR3 is TGTGCCAGCAGCTCGGGTCGGACGAACACCGGGGAGCTGTTTTTT. It is translated as CASSSGRTNTGELFF.

This clonotype was seen only a few times. This chain uses TRBV4-1 with TRBJ2-5; tentatively, D is TRBD2 (5 bases). Per the germline V gene, CDR1 is MGHRA and CDR2 is YSYEKL. The CDR3 extends over 16 amino acids. Deletions cut 4 bases from V and 1 base from J, with 16 bases between. The CDR3 spells CASSPRGVDFQETQYF. In DNA, the CDR3 is TGCGCCAGCAGCCCCCGGGGTGTGGACTTCCAAGAGACCCAGTACTTC.

This clonotype was detected a few times. V usage is TRBV5-6 and J usage is TRBJ2-1; TRBD2 agrees at 9 bases. J lost 13 bases, V lost 3 bases, and 5 bases had no gene match. CDR1 and CDR2 from the germline V gene are SGHDT and YYEEEE. This CDR3 region has 12 residues. In DNA form, the CDR3 reads TGTGCCAGCAGCTCCGGACTAGCGATACAGTTCTTC. Translation: CASSSGLAIQFF.

This clonotype was counted ten times or more. The chain joins TRBV20-1 to TRBJ2-1, with 12 bases that match TRBD2. This CDR3 contains 14 residues. Trimming cost V 5 bases and J 7 bases; bases outside gene matches: 6. Germline-derived CDR1 and CDR2 are DFQATT and SNEGSKA (reference sequence). The CDR3 DNA reads as TGCAGTGCTTTCCTAGCGGGGGGGCCGAATGAGCAGTTCTTC. It is translated as CSAFLAGGPNEQFF.

CDR3 residues: CASSTGTGYPYEQYF. CDR3 nucleotides: TGTGCCAGTAGTACCGGGACAGGGTACCCCTACGAGCAGTACTTC. The V call is TRBV19, the J call TRBJ2-7; 9 nucleotides agree with TRBD1. CDR1 is LNHDA, CDR2 SQIVND, per germline (reference sequence). The CDR3 covers 15 residues. V was clipped by 4 bases and J by 2 bases; unmatched bases: 6. The full variable domain, completed using reference TRBV19 and TRBJ2-7, is DGGITQSPKYLFRKEGQNVTLSCEQNLNHDAMYWYRQDPGQGLRLIYYSQIVNDFQKGDIAEGYSVSREKKESFPLTVTSAQKNPTAFYLCASSTGTGYPYEQYFGPGTRLTVT.

The V call is TRBV6-1, the J call TRBJ2-1, with D hard to call. The V and J ends lost 8 bases and 7 bases respectively, with 18 bases between them. CDR1 MNHNS and CDR2 SASEGT come from the germline V gene. CDR3 length: 14 amino acids. CDR3 nucleotides: TGTGCCAGCTGGGAACTTGCGGAGATGAATGAGCAGTTCTTC. Its protein product is CASWELAEMNEQFF.